This T cell receptor (beta chain) was identified during a study of vaccination and CD4 T cells after COVID-19. The overall study: Nasal swab PCR had shown SARS-CoV-2 positivity in the convalescent patients (roughly 9 mild cases, one severe case).

Only one count was recorded for this clonotype. The antigen is undetermined. Treatment denoted: roughly 10-day PBMC culture with coronavirus spike peptide pools or control peptides (ViraFEST assay). CDR1 is GTSNPN and CDR2 is SVGIG in the germline V gene (reference sequence). Trimming pared 3 bases from V and 2 bases from J, leaving 10 bases between. CDR3 length: 14 residues. The Oncomine TCR Beta short-read assay sequenced DNA from cultured CD4+ T cells. One entry per CDR3 protein, called by TCRdb with MiXCR from the PCR reads. This table has about 14,000 distinct CDR3 sequences, about 51% appearing once.

Material: CD4+ T cells from blood, cultured in vitro. J is TRBJ2-2 and V is TRBV30; D not resolved. This sequence originates from a human donor who had recovered from COVID-19. The CDR3 protein is CAWSPFDNTGELFF. DNA for the CDR3: TGTGCCTGGAGCCCCTTTGACAACACCGGGGAGCTGTTTTTT.